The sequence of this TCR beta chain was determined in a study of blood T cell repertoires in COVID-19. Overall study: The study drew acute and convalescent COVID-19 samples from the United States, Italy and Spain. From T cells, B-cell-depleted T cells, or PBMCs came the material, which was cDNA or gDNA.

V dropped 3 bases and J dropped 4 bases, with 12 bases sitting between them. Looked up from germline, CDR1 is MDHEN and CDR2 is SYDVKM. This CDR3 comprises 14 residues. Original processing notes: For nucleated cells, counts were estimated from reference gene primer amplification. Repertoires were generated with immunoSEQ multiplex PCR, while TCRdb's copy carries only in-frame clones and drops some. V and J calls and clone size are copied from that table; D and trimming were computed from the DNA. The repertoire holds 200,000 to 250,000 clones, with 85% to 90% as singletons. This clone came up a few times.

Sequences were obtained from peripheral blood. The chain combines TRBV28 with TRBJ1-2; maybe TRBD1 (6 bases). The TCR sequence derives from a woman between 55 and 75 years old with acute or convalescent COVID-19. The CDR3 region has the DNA TGTGCCAGCAGTTTGGGAGGGACATCCTATGGCTACACCTTC. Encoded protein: CASSLGGTSYGYTF.